The 29 T cell receptor beta chains below were found in one sample sequenced in a study of Ad26.COV2.S vaccination and SARS-CoV-2 variants. Some clones are missing from TCRdb's copy, which holds only in-frame ones; the method was immunoSEQ multiplex PCR. The table has around 450,000 clones, about nine tenths seen once. Regarding treatment: approximately 18 received Ad26.COV2.S at low or high dose, single or two shots; five or six received placebo; per-sample allocation not given. Sampling was performed 63 days after the first vaccine or placebo injection. The sequencing here drew on peripheral blood, taken in a trial of Ad26.COV2.S vaccine versus placebo. These receptors were obtained from a person between 18 and 65 years old who received the Ad26.COV2.S COVID-19 vaccine or a placebo.

This chain connects TRBV11-2 to TRBJ1-4; D perhaps matches TRBD1 (5 bases). The germline CDR1 and CDR2 sequences are SGHAT and FQNNGV. The CDR3 contains 17 residues. Trimming took off 3 bases at V and 3 bases at J, with 17 bases between the two ends. DNA for the CDR3: TGTGCCAGCAGCTTGACAGTCCAGCGAGGGGCTAATGAAAAACTGTTTTTT. Translation gives CASSLTVQRGANEKLFF.

A word on this clone: This sample includes further DNA sequences coding for the same CDR3. The chain employs TRBV29-1 and TRBJ1-5, with TRBD1 matching 7 bases. Germline lookup yields CDR1 SQVTM and CDR2 ANQGSEA. This CDR3 region has 13 residues. V lost 4 bases and J lost 3; bases outside the gene matches: 3. CDR3 sequence reads: CSVGQGSNQPQHF. The CDR3 nucleotides are TGCAGCGTTGGACAGGGATCCAATCAGCCCCAGCATTTT.

The chain employs TRBV15 and TRBJ2-7; perhaps TRBD2 as D (9 bases). The CDR3 runs 19 residues. Trimming took off 1 base at V and 7 bases at J, with 29 bases between the two ends. Germline CDR1 reads LNHNV; CDR2 reads YYDKDF (reference sequence). CDR3 protein: CATSRVQGARREGLREQYF. CDR3 coding DNA: TGTGCCACCAGCAGAGTGCAGGGGGCTCGGCGGGAGGGCCTACGAGAGCAGTACTTC.

The rearrangement joins TRBV10-3 to TRBJ2-2; 9 nucleotides align to TRBD1. Germline V lookup: CDR1 ENHRY, CDR2 SYGVKD. Trimming cost V 10 bases and J 7 bases; bases outside gene matches: 10. The CDR3 runs to 14 residues. This CDR3 reads CATRWGTGNGELFF. DNA of the CDR3: TGTGCCACCCGATGGGGGACAGGGAACGGGGAGCTGTTTTTT.

This chain uses TRBV11-1 with TRBJ1-1; tentatively, D is TRBD1 (6 bases). Germline V CDR1 and CDR2: SGHAT, FQDESV (reference sequence). The CDR3 covers 14 residues. V was shortened by 5 bases and J by 1 base, with 11 bases between the two germline ends. The DNA for the CDR3 is TGTGCCAGCAGCGTACAGGGCCAGAACACTGAAGCTTTCTTT. This codes for CASSVQGQNTEAFF.

The chain couples TRBV11-2 to TRBJ2-3, with TRBD2 as a possible D gene (6 bases). With 5 bases removed from V and 4 bases from J, the gap between germline ends came to 10 bases. CDR1 and CDR2 (germline): SGHAT, FQNNGV. The CDR3 runs to 13 residues. The chain's CDR3 is CASSRGGPDTQYF. CDR3 nucleotide sequence: TGTGCCAGCAGCCGAGGAGGGCCAGATACGCAGTATTTT.

V usage is TRBV6-2 or TRBV6-3 and J usage is TRBJ1-6; weak D call: TRBD1 (5 bases). The length of the CDR3 is 14 residues. Germline V CDR1 and CDR2: MNHEY, SVGEGT. V was pared by 5 bases and J by 6 bases, with 11 bases between. This chain's CDR3 is CASSRTTFNSPLHF. DNA of the CDR3: TGTGCCAGCAGTAGGACAACTTTTAATTCACCCCTCCACTTT.

V is TRBV15 and J is TRBJ2-5, with 10 bases that match TRBD1. This CDR3 region has 14 residues. From germline, CDR1 is LNHNV and CDR2 YYDKDF (reference sequence). Germline trimming cut 5 bases from V and 7 bases from J; bases unmatched to any gene: 7. CDR3 nucleotides: TGTGCCACCAGCGTTCGACAGGGGGCTGGGACCCAGTACTTC. Encoded protein: CATSVRQGAGTQYF.

The chain couples TRBV18 to TRBJ2-7, with 7 bases aligning to TRBD1. V lost 3 bases, J lost 2 bases, and 4 bases stayed unmatched. The CDR3 is 14 amino acids. The germline V gene encodes CDR1 KGHSH and CDR2 LQKENI. In DNA form, the CDR3 reads TGTGCCAGCTCACCGGGACAGACCACCTACGAGCAGTACTTC. It encodes CASSPGQTTYEQYF.

The chain couples TRBV2 to TRBJ1-4; 8 bases are a match to TRBD1. Per germline, CDR1 SNHLY and CDR2 FYNNEI. The CDR3 length is 20 residues. With V trimmed by 10 bases and J by 0 bases, 22 bases remained unmatched. In DNA form, the CDR3 reads TGTGCCACTCGAGGGGGGGCCACGACAGGGGTTTTTGCAACTAATGAAAAACTGTTTTTT. It translates to CATRGGATTGVFATNEKLFF.

V gene TRBV9 combines with J gene TRBJ1-6; TRBD1 agrees at 7 bases. The trim removed 0 bases at V and 5 bases at J, leaving 8 bases unmatched. Looked up from germline, CDR1 is SGDLS and CDR2 is YYNGEE. The CDR3 loop spans 17 amino acids. The CDR3 nucleotides are TGTGCCAGCAGCGTAGGGGGTGGGACAGCGAATAATTCACCCCTCCACTTT. Translated, it gives CASSVGGGTANNSPLHF.

This chain connects TRBV6-1 to TRBJ2-6, with 8 bases lining up with TRBD1. The V and J ends lost 0 bases and 0 bases, in that order; junction bases with no gene match: 1. From germline, CDR1 is MNHNS and CDR2 SASEGT. This CDR3 is 17 amino acids long. The CDR3 region has the DNA TGTGCCAGCAGTGAAGCGGACAGGGTCTCTGGGGCCAACGTCCTGACTTTC. Translated, it gives CASSEADRVSGANVLTF.

The chain couples TRBV5-6 to TRBJ1-2; D unresolved. V lost 0 bases, J lost 0 bases, and 9 bases lay in between. This CDR3 contains 15 residues. Per germline, CDR1 SGHDT and CDR2 YYEEEE. The CDR3, as DNA: TGTGCCAGCAGCTTGGTGTCAACAGCTAACTATGGCTACACCTTC. Encoded protein: CASSLVSTANYGYTF.

This sequence joins TRBV7-9 and TRBJ2-2; 9 nucleotides line up with TRBD2. V dropped 7 bases and J dropped 4; count of bases not matched to a gene: 19. This CDR3 has 19 amino acids. Germline V CDR1 and CDR2: SEHNR, FQNEAQ (reference sequence). The CDR3 protein is CASTNPRSVAGVGTGELFF. The CDR3 DNA reads as TGTGCCAGCACCAACCCCAGGAGTGTAGCGGGAGTGGGCACCGGGGAGCTGTTTTTT.

The chain recombines TRBV24-1 with TRBJ2-2; D tentatively fits TRBD1 or TRBD2 (5 bases each). V was trimmed by 4 bases and J by 7 bases, leaving 15 bases between them. CDR1 KGHDR and CDR2 SFDVKD come from the germline V gene. The CDR3 has 15 amino acids. The CDR3 sequence is CATSEAGTPVGELFF. In nucleotides, the CDR3 is TGTGCCACCAGTGAGGCCGGGACCCCAGTCGGGGAGCTGTTTTTT.

This chain uses TRBV7-8 with TRBJ2-7, with D possibly matching TRBD2 (7 bases). Trimming left V 5 bases short and J 3 bases short, with 29 bases between. The germline CDR1 and CDR2 sequences are SGHVS and FQNEAQ. The CDR3 extends over 19 amino acids. CDR3 in amino acids: CASSPPGAGARGGDYEQYF. CDR3 sequence (DNA): TGTGCCAGCAGCCCTCCCGGTGCCGGGGCCAGGGGAGGGGACTACGAGCAGTACTTC.

This clone came up a few times. The rearrangement joins TRBV7-3 to TRBJ2-7; the match to TRBD2 covers 11 bases. The germline V gene encodes CDR1 SGHTA and CDR2 FQGTGA. Trimming removed 0 bases from V and 0 bases from J; junction bases left unmatched: 7. The CDR3 extends over 18 amino acids. CDR3 DNA: TGTGCCAGCAGCTTAACGTCCCCGACTAGCGGGGTCTCCTACGAGCAGTACTTC. Translating gives CASSLTSPTSGVSYEQYF.

Note on this clone: The same CDR3 arises from other DNA sequences in this sample as well. The chain recombines TRBV18 with TRBJ2-1; D is unresolved. CDR3 length: 12 residues. Trimming cost V 2 bases and J 7 bases, with 6 bases left between them. Per germline, CDR1 KGHSH and CDR2 LQKENI. As DNA, the CDR3 is TGTGCCAGCTCACCAGGGCGGAATGAGCAGTTCTTC. Translating it yields CASSPGRNEQFF.

The V and J genes are TRBV15 and TRBJ2-1; possibly TRBD2 for D (6 bases). This CDR3 is 16 amino acids long. Deletions cut 1 base from V and 6 bases from J, with 16 bases between. The germline V gene has CDR1 LNHNV and CDR2 YYDKDF (reference sequence). The CDR3 region is CATSRGESSAFNEQFF. The CDR3 coding sequence is TGTGCCACCAGCAGAGGAGAGTCTAGCGCATTCAATGAGCAGTTCTTC.

The chain employs TRBV15 and TRBJ1-5; no definite D call. Germline loops: CDR1 LNHNV, CDR2 YYDKDF (reference sequence). CDR3 length equals 13 residues. The ends were cut back, 8 bases at V and 2 bases at J, with 10 bases in the middle. The DNA for the CDR3 is TGTGCCACCGGCGCGTTGCGCAATCAGCCCCAGCATTTT. This translates into CATGALRNQPQHF.

On this clone: Within the sample, other DNA sequences also encode this same CDR3. The genes are TRBV30 and TRBJ2-5; D gene unclear. The germline CDR1 and CDR2 sequences are GTSNPN and SVGIG (reference sequence). V was shortened by 0 bases and J by 5 bases, with 4 bases between the two germline ends. The length of the CDR3 is 11 residues. The CDR3 DNA is TGTGCCTGGAGTGTACGGGAGACCCAGTACTTC. Translated, it gives CAWSVRETQYF.

With regard to this clone: Different DNA sequences within this sample yield the same CDR3. The chain carries TRBV9 and TRBJ2-7; TRBD2 might be the D (5 bases). V lost 0 bases, J lost 2 bases, and 9 bases lay in between. This CDR3 comprises 14 residues. The germline V gene encodes CDR1 SGDLS and CDR2 YYNGEE. CDR3 DNA sequence: TGTGCCAGCAGCGTAGGCGGGTCTGCCTACGAGCAGTACTTC. This codes for CASSVGGSAYEQYF.

The CDR3 protein is CASSLTSGLQDEQFF. In DNA, the CDR3 is TGTGCCAGCAGCTTGACTAGCGGGCTCCAGGATGAGCAGTTCTTC. The chain is built from TRBV5-4 and TRBJ2-1; TRBD2 matches 9 bases. V trimming: 1 base; J trimming: 8 bases; junction bases outside the gene matches: 7. The CDR3 covers 15 residues. Germline lookup yields CDR1 SGHNT and CDR2 YYREEE (reference sequence).

J is TRBJ1-2 and V is TRBV11-2; 8 bases are shared with TRBD1. This CDR3 has 15 amino acids. Germline V CDR1 and CDR2: SGHAT, FQNNGV. Trimming removed 4 bases from V and 1 base from J; junction bases left unmatched: 5. The CDR3 spells CASSSYRGDNYGYTF. CDR3 sequence (DNA): TGTGCCAGCAGCTCTTACAGGGGGGATAACTATGGCTACACCTTC.

The rearrangement uses TRBV7-2 and TRBJ2-7; 8 bases agree with TRBD2. The V segment lost 3 bases and the J segment 2 bases; nucleotides outside the gene matches: 0. The CDR3 consists of 13 residues. Per germline, CDR1 SGHTA and CDR2 FQGNSA. The CDR3 region has the DNA TGTGCCAGCAGCTTGGGACTAGCCTACGAGCAGTACTTC. The encoded protein is CASSLGLAYEQYF.

This sequence joins TRBV28 and TRBJ2-7, with D perhaps matching TRBD1 (6 bases). Trimming pared 4 bases from V and 0 bases from J, leaving 22 bases between. Germline CDR1 reads MDHEN; CDR2 reads SYDVKM. The CDR3 is 18 residues long. CDR3 nucleotide sequence: TGTGCCAGCAGTTCAATCACCGCTGGGGGCGGCAGCTCCTACGAGCAGTACTTC. Amino acids: CASSSITAGGGSSYEQYF.

The chain combines TRBV29-1 with TRBJ2-7, with D perhaps matching TRBD1 or TRBD2 (5 bases each). The germline V gene encodes CDR1 SQVTM and CDR2 ANQGSEA. Trimming removed 6 bases at V and 2 bases at J, with 14 bases between. The CDR3 spans 13 residues. The CDR3 spells CSVPGPGAYEQYF. Written as DNA, the CDR3 is TGCAGCGTACCGGGGCCCGGAGCCTACGAGCAGTACTTC.

This CDR3 reads CASSSGRGPNTGELFF. In DNA form, the CDR3 reads TGTGCCAGCAGCTCGGGTAGGGGGCCGAACACCGGGGAGCTGTTTTTT. V and J are TRBV7-8 and TRBJ2-2; 7 bases match TRBD1. V lost 4 bases, J lost 0 bases, and 5 bases stayed unmatched. Germline-derived CDR1 and CDR2 are SGHVS and FQNEAQ. CDR3 length: 16 residues. The full variable domain, completed using reference TRBV7-8 and TRBJ2-2, is GAGVSQSPRYKVAKRGQDVALRCDPISGHVSLFWYQQALGQGPEFLTYFQNEAQLDKSGLPSDRFFAERPEGSVSTLKIQRTQQEDSAVYLCASSSGRGPNTGELFFGEGSRLTVL.

The rearrangement uses TRBV6-6 and TRBJ1-1; no definite D call. This CDR3 comprises 13 residues. The germline V gene encodes CDR1 MNHNY and CDR2 SVGAGI (reference sequence). Between the trimmed V and J ends, which lost 5 bases and 1 base, there was a span of 8 bases. This CDR3 is CASSPQWNTEAFF. DNA for the CDR3: TGTGCCAGCAGTCCCCAGTGGAACACTGAAGCTTTCTTT.